Relative to its sample, the clone carrying this T cell receptor (beta chain) is medium-sized. The antigen remains undetermined. The data originate from a study of Tregs in tolerant kidney transplant recipients. The V gene lost 7 bases and the J gene lost 3 bases, with 12 bases spanning the gap. The CDR3 totals 13 residues. The germline V gene encodes CDR1 MDHEN and CDR2 SYDVKM. Repertoires were generated with immunoSEQ multiplex PCR, while TCRdb's copy carries only in-frame clones and drops some. The sample consists of 15,000 to 20,000 clones, 61% of them appearing once. The specimen was Tregs from blood cultured with allogeneic cells. The TCR sequence derives from a human donor in good health. J is TRBJ1-2 and V is TRBV28, with D possibly being TRBD1 (5 bases). CDR3 in DNA: TGTGCCAGCAAGACAGTAACCTACTATGGCTACACCTTC. Translating gives CASKTVTYYGYTF.